This T cell receptor beta chain was documented in a study of blood T cell repertoires in COVID-19. Study as a whole: The samples span acute and convalescent COVID-19 from the United States, Italy and Spain. The analysed material was cDNA or gDNA that came from T cells, B-cell-depleted T cells, or PBMCs.

The ends were cut back, 7 bases at V and 1 base at J, with 14 bases in the middle. This CDR3 has 14 residues. Germline V gives CDR1 LNHDA, CDR2 SQIVND (reference sequence). Authors' data handling: The assay estimated nucleated cells by amplifying reference gene primers. The protocol was immunoSEQ multiplex PCR, while the TCRdb copy is restricted to in-frame clones and leaves out a portion. Clone size and the V and J calls come from that table; the DNA yielded D and trimming. This table holds a few hundred thousand clones, more than 75% found once. This receptor was obtained from a woman aged 25 to 39 who had recovered from COVID-19. This chain joins TRBV19 and TRBJ2-7; a possible D gene is TRBD2 (5 bases). Sample: peripheral blood. The CDR3 bases are TGTGCCAGTACCCCCTACGGGGATTCCTACGAGCAGTACTTC. This sequence encodes CASTPYGDSYEQYF.